The text below deals with one TCR beta chain. The CDR3 spans 13 residues. Germline CDR1 reads MGHRA; CDR2 reads YSYEKL. Trimming removed 4 bases from V and 11 bases from J, with 17 bases in between. The data were taken from a study of blood T cell repertoires in COVID-19. Study overall: The cDNA or gDNA used as material had been derived from T cells, B-cell-depleted T cells, or PBMCs.

Those enrolled in Seattle joined during active infection and were followed longitudinally afterward. Study processing details: The authors estimated nucleated cell counts from reference gene primer amplification. Produced via immunoSEQ multiplex PCR; TCRdb's table is partial and in-frame only. That table gives V, J and clone size, and the DNA gave D and trimming. The sample consists of approximately 70,000 clones, 70% to 90% of them appearing once. V is TRBV4-1 and J is TRBJ1-1; D gene ambiguous. The source of this sequence is a woman aged 50 to 60 with COVID-19, enrolled during active disease. The sequencing input was peripheral blood. CDR3 DNA: TGCGCCAGCAGCCGTCTTGGCGACAACCCCGCTTTCTTT. Protein sequence: CASSRLGDNPAFF.